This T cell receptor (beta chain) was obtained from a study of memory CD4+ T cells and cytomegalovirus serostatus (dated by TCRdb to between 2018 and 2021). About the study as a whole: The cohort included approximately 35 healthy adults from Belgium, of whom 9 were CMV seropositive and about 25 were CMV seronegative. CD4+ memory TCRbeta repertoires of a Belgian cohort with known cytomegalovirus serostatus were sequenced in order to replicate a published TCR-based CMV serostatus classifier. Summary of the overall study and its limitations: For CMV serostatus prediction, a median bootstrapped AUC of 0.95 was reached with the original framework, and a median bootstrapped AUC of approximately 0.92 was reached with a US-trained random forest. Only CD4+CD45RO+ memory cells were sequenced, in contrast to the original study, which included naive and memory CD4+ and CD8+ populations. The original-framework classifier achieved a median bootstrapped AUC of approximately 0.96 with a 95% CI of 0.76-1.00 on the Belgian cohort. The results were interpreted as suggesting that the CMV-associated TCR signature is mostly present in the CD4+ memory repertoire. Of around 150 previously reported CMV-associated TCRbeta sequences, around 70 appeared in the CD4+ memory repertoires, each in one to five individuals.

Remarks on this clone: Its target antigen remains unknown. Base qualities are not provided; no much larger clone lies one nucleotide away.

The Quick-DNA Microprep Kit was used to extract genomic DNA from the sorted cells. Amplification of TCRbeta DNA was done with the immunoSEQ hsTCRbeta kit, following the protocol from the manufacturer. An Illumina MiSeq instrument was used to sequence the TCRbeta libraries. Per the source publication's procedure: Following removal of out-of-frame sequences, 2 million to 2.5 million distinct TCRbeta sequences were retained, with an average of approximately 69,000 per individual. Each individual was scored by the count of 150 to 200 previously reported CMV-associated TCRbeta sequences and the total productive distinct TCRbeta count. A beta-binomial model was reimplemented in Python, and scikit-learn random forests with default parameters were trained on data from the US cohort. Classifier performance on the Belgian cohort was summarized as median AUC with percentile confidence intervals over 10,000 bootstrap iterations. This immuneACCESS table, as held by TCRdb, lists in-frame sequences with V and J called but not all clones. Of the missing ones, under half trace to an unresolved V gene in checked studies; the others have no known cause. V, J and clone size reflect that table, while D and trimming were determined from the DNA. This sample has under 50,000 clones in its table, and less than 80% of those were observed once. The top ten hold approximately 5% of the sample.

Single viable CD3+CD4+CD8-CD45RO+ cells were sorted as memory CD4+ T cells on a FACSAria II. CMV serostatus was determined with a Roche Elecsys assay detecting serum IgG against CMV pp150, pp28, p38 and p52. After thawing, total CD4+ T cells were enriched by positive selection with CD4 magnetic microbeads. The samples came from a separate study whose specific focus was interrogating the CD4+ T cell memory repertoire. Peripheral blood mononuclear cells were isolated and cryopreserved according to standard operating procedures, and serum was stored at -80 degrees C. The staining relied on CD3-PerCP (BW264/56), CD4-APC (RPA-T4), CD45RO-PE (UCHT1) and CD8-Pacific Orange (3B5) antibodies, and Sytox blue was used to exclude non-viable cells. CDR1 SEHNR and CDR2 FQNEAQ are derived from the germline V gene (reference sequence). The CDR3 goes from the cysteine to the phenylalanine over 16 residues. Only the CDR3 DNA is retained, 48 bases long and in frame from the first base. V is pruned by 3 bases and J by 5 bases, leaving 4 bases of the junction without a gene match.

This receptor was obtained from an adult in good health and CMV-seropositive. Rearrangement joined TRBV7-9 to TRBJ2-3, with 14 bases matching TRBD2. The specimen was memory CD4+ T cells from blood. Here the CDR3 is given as CASSLWTSGRRDTQYF. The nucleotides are TGTGCCAGCAGCTTGTGGACTAGCGGGAGGCGAGATACGCAGTATTTT.